This T cell receptor beta chain is drawn from a study of T cell changes during pregnancy in multiple sclerosis. CDR3 length: 15 amino acids. Germline V gene lookup returns CDR1 SGHTA and CDR2 FQGNSA. Trimming removed 2 bases from V and 2 bases from J, with 13 bases in between. Profiling relied on immunoSEQ multiplex PCR, and the TCRdb table lists in-frame clones only, not all of them. The table has under 55,000 clones, roughly 94% seen once. This receptor was taken from a female donor with multiple sclerosis, enrolled in a pregnancy study. This chain uses TRBV7-2 with TRBJ2-7; tentatively, D is TRBD2 (5 bases). The material was CD4+ T cells from peripheral blood mononuclear cells, obtained in the third trimester of pregnancy. CDR3 residues: CASSLTPGFTYEQYF. The CDR3 DNA sequence: TGTGCCAGCAGCTTAACGCCGGGATTTACCTACGAGCAGTACTTC.